These T cell receptor beta chains were read from a single sample in a study of T cells in Graves' hyperthyroidism and ophthalmopathy. TCRdb independently ran MiXCR on the multiplex PCR reads; one entry per CDR3 protein. The sample consists of about 270,000 distinct CDR3 sequences, approximately 25% of them appearing once. Sample: blood. These receptors were taken from a middle-aged woman with Graves' ophthalmopathy. CDR3s include the opening cysteine and the closing phenylalanine or tryptophan. Each record gives: V gene, D gene, J gene, clone size, CDR3 protein, CDR3 DNA. The D gene is left open where the match is weak. Only some rows state a clone size, as once, few, many or a class for expanded clones.

>TRBV19|NA|TRBJ1-1|many
CASRVAGGAGTEAFF
TGTGCCAGTAGGGTGGCGGGGGGAGCGGGCACTGAAGCTTTCTTT
>TRBV7-2|NA|TRBJ2-6|NA
CASSLAGRGASGANVLTF
TGTGCCAGCAGCTTAGCGGGACGGGGAGCCTCTGGGGCCAACGTCCTGACTTTC
>TRBV28|NA|TRBJ2-5|many
CASSSPSTGHRTQYF
TGTGCCAGCAGTTCCCCCTCGACAGGCCATAGGACCCAGTACTTC
>TRBV6-5|TRBD1|TRBJ1-5|many
CASSSTGEDQPQHF
TGTGCCAGCAGTTCGACAGGGGAAGATCAGCCCCAGCATTTT
>TRBV20-1|NA|TRBJ2-7|many
CSATMDEQYF
TGCAGTGCGACTATGGACGAGCAGTACTTC
>TRBV7-2|TRBD2|TRBJ2-5|many
CASSTSSGIGETQYF
TGTGCCAGCAGCACTTCTAGCGGGATCGGGGAGACCCAGTACTTC
>TRBV9|TRBD1|TRBJ2-7|many
CASSVGQGSTYEQYF
TGTGCCAGCAGCGTGGGACAGGGGTCGACCTACGAGCAGTACTTC
>TRBV18|NA|TRBJ2-7|few
CASSPPSEHEQYF
TGTGCCAGCTCACCACCTTCTGAGCACGAGCAGTACTTC
>TRBV27|TRBD1|TRBJ2-7|NA
CASSSAGTGSYEQYF
TGTGCCAGCAGTTCGGCCGGGACAGGGTCCTACGAGCAGTACTTC
>TRBV28|NA|TRBJ2-2|many
CASSLFPDINTGELFF
TGTGCCAGCAGTTTATTCCCGGACATAAACACCGGGGAGCTGTTTTTT
>TRBV6-1|NA|TRBJ1-2|NA
CASMAGTSLAYGYTF
TGTGCCAGCATGGCAGGGACCTCCCTGGCCTATGGCTACACCTTC
>TRBV11-2|TRBD2|TRBJ2-7|many
CASSPIARGGIYEQYF
TGTGCCAGCAGCCCCATTGCACGGGGGGGGATATACGAGCAGTACTTC
>TRBV5-5|TRBD1|TRBJ1-2|NA
CASRRDSYGYTF
TGTGCCAGCAGAAGGGACAGCTATGGCTACACCTTC
>TRBV7-8|NA|TRBJ1-2|many
CASRLQEDYGYTF
TGTGCCAGCAGACTACAGGAGGACTATGGCTACACCTTC
>TRBV4-1|TRBD2|TRBJ2-7|many
CASSQQTSGAYEQYF
TGCGCCAGCAGCCAACAAACTAGCGGAGCCTACGAGCAGTACTTC
>TRBV2|TRBD1|TRBJ1-1|NA
CASTTQTGQQAFF
TGTGCCAGCACTACGCAGACGGGACAGCAAGCTTTCTTT
>TRBV28|NA|TRBJ2-7|many
CASSLHQPGRTYEQYF
TGTGCCAGCAGTTTACACCAACCGGGTCGGACCTACGAGCAGTACTTC
>TRBV20-1|NA|TRBJ2-5|many
CSSDGGVGETQYF
TGCAGTTCAGACGGGGGAGTGGGAGAGACCCAGTACTTC
>TRBV9|NA|TRBJ1-2|NA
CASSVETEINYGYTF
TGTGCCAGCAGCGTAGAGACAGAAATTAACTATGGCTACACCTTC
>TRBV6-1|NA|TRBJ1-5|many
CASSRDGNQPQHF
TGTGCCAGCAGCCGGGACGGGAATCAGCCCCAGCATTTT
>TRBV6-5|NA|TRBJ1-1|many
CASWRTAMNTEAFF
TGTGCCAGCTGGAGGACAGCTATGAACACTGAAGCTTTCTTT
>TRBV28|NA|TRBJ2-7|many
CASSWGRNVGRDGSYEQYF
TGTGCCAGCAGTTGGGGACGGAACGTTGGGCGAGACGGCTCCTACGAGCAGTACTTC
>TRBV11-1|NA|TRBJ2-6|NA
CASSAAGGLSSGANILTF
TGTGCCAGCAGCGCCGCCGGGGGGCTCAGCTCTGGGGCCAACATCCTGACTTTC
>TRBV28|NA|TRBJ2-7|many
CASRPNGRGEQYF
TGTGCCAGCAGGCCTAACGGAAGGGGCGAGCAGTACTTC
>TRBV28|NA|TRBJ2-2|few
CASSSGLEGEVLFF
TGTGCCAGCAGTTCGGGTCTGGAGGGAGAGGTTCTGTTTTTT
>TRBV12-3/TRBV12-4|NA|TRBJ2-5|NA
CASSSTGRETQYF
TGTGCCAGCAGTTCGACAGGTCGGGAGACCCAGTACTTC
>TRBV28|NA|TRBJ1-3|many
CASSLRIGSSGNTIYF
TGTGCCAGCAGTTTAAGGATCGGGTCCTCTGGAAACACCATATATTTT
>TRBV28|TRBD1|TRBJ2-7|many
CASSTGQGSYEQYF
TGTGCCAGCAGCACGGGACAGGGCAGCTACGAGCAGTACTTC
>TRBV6-1|NA|TRBJ2-7|many
CASRTRDVYFYEQYF
TGTGCCAGCAGGACCCGGGACGTTTATTTCTACGAGCAGTACTTC
>TRBV9|TRBD1|TRBJ2-7|many
CASSVGQGPHYEQYF
TGTGCCAGCAGCGTAGGACAGGGCCCGCACTACGAGCAGTACTTC
>TRBV28|TRBD2|TRBJ2-7|many
CASLRLAGGTYEQYF
TGTGCCAGCCTTAGACTAGCGGGAGGAACCTACGAGCAGTACTTC
>TRBV28|NA|TRBJ1-2|NA
CASSKHSGANYGYTF
TGTGCCAGCAGTAAACACAGCGGAGCTAACTATGGCTACACCTTC
>TRBV7-2|TRBD2|TRBJ2-7|many
CASVRGGSSYEQYF
TGTGCCAGCGTGCGCGGGGGGAGCTCCTACGAGCAGTACTTC
>TRBV20-1|TRBD2|TRBJ2-7|many
CSATEASGTFDDEQYF
TGCAGTGCTACGGAAGCTAGCGGGACGTTCGACGACGAGCAGTACTTC
>TRBV15|NA|TRBJ1-3|many
CATSNSRGGNTIYF
TGTGCCACCAGCAACTCACGGGGTGGGAACACCATATATTTT
>TRBV2|NA|TRBJ1-2|many
CASRESYYGYTF
TGTGCCAGCAGGGAATCCTACTATGGCTACACCTTC
>TRBV29-1|TRBD2|TRBJ2-5|many
CSVGPGGEETQYF
TGCAGCGTTGGCCCCGGGGGGGAAGAGACCCAGTACTTC
>TRBV29-1|NA|TRBJ2-2|many
CSVEGGGAATGELFF
TGCAGCGTTGAAGGGGGGGGGGCGGCCACCGGGGAGCTGTTTTTT
>TRBV6-1|NA|TRBJ2-2|NA
CASRGEQGGTGELFF
TGTGCCAGCAGAGGGGAACAGGGCGGGACCGGGGAGCTGTTTTTT
>TRBV2|NA|TRBJ2-7|many
CASKRDRSTYEQYF
TGTGCCAGCAAGCGGGACAGGTCTACCTACGAGCAGTACTTC
>TRBV18|NA|TRBJ1-5|many
CASSPGYSNQPQHF
TGTGCCAGCTCACCAGGGTATAGCAATCAGCCCCAGCATTTT
>TRBV27|NA|TRBJ1-2|many
CASSSSIGKPGYTF
TGTGCCAGCAGTTCATCGATCGGGAAACCAGGCTACACCTTC
>TRBV19|NA|TRBJ2-2|many
CASTLGGRGVYGGDTGELFF
TGTGCCAGTACCCTAGGGGGCAGGGGGGTATACGGAGGAGACACCGGGGAGCTGTTTTTT
>TRBV6-5|NA|TRBJ1-2|NA
CASSSGPFGYTF
TGTGCCAGCAGTTCAGGGCCATTCGGCTACACCTTC
>TRBV20-1|NA|TRBJ1-1|many
CSASPGGTEAFF
TGCAGTGCTTCTCCGGGGGGCACTGAAGCTTTCTTT
>TRBV7-2|TRBD2|TRBJ2-5|many
CASSASGGAITGETQYF
TGTGCCAGCAGCGCCTCGGGAGGCGCCATCACGGGAGAGACCCAGTACTTC
>TRBV27|NA|TRBJ1-1|many
CASSPTEFGTEAFF
TGTGCCAGCAGTCCCACAGAATTCGGGACTGAAGCTTTCTTT
>TRBV6-1|TRBD1|TRBJ1-2|NA
CASSRDSIANYGYTF
TGTGCCAGCAGTAGGGACAGCATCGCCAACTATGGCTACACCTTC
>TRBV6-5|NA|TRBJ2-3|many
CASSYSPRGSTDTQYF
TGTGCCAGCAGTTACTCCCCCCGGGGCAGCACAGATACGCAGTATTTT
>TRBV7-9|TRBD2|TRBJ2-7|many
CASSPPAGGWDSYEQYF
TGTGCCAGCAGCCCCCCGGCGGGAGGGTGGGACTCCTACGAGCAGTACTTC
>TRBV11-2|NA|TRBJ1-2|NA
CASSLDNGFNYGYTF
TGTGCCAGCAGCTTAGACAACGGATTTAACTATGGCTACACCTTC
>TRBV28|TRBD2|TRBJ2-1|few
CAISLAGSYNEQFF
TGTGCCATCTCACTAGCGGGGTCCTACAATGAGCAGTTCTTC
>TRBV4-1|NA|TRBJ2-7|few
CASSLDTGPYEQYF
TGCGCCAGCAGCCTCGATACCGGACCGTACGAGCAGTACTTC
>TRBV20-1|NA|TRBJ1-6|many
CSATSGNSPLHF
TGCAGTGCTACCTCCGGCAATTCACCCCTCCACTTT
>TRBV29-1|TRBD2|TRBJ2-7|many
CSVGAGGNLYEQYF
TGCAGCGTTGGAGCGGGAGGAAATCTCTACGAGCAGTACTTC
>TRBV28|TRBD1|TRBJ2-4|NA
CASSLGGTGRIQYF
TGTGCCAGCAGTTTAGGAGGGACAGGTCGGATTCAGTACTTC
>TRBV6-1|NA|TRBJ1-6|NA
CASRALTESPLHF
TGTGCCAGCAGAGCCCTGACGGAGTCACCCCTCCACTTT
>TRBV28|NA|TRBJ2-4|NA
CASSFQGIAKNIQYF
TGTGCCAGCAGTTTTCAGGGGATAGCCAAAAACATTCAGTACTTC